The next 13 T cell receptor beta chains were all read from a single sample in a study of blood T cell repertoires in COVID-19. Profiled with immunoSEQ multiplex PCR; TCRdb holds only in-frame clones, not every one. The repertoire includes over 100,000 clones, around 81% of them detected once, and about 4.1% sits in the top ten. Material for sequencing was peripheral blood. The receptors were sampled from a human donor in a cohort sampled during active or convalescent COVID-19.

This clone has just a few counts. The junction does not match germline at one end; this may be a read error. The V and J genes are TRBV7-7 and TRBJ2-2; no reliable D call. This CDR3 is built from 14 residues. Germline assignment: CDR1 SSHAT and CDR2 FNYEAQ (reference sequence). CDR3 in DNA: TGTGCTAGCAGCTTAGGAGCGCCCACCGGGGAGCTGTTTTTT. Translated, it gives CASSLGAPTGELFF.

This chain joins TRBV5-4 and TRBJ1-1, with 7 bases lining up with TRBD1. The junction had 4 bases not matched to a gene; V was cut back by 3 bases and J by 5 bases. Germline CDR1 and CDR2: SGHNT and YYREEE (reference sequence). CDR3 size: 13 residues. The CDR3 loop is CASSSDRDTEAFF. Written as DNA, the CDR3 is TGTGCCAGCAGCTCCGACAGGGATACTGAAGCTTTCTTT.

The chain employs TRBV10-3 and TRBJ2-1; 10 bases align to TRBD2. Germline CDR1 is ENHRY and CDR2 is SYGVKD. The CDR3 runs 16 residues. Unmatched junction bases numbered 6, after V lost 6 bases and J lost 1 base. This chain's CDR3 is CAIRPSGSSSYNEQFF. The CDR3 DNA reads as TGTGCCATCAGGCCTAGCGGGAGTAGTTCCTACAATGAGCAGTTCTTC.

The chain has TRBV27 and TRBJ1-3; D gene uncertain. The CDR3 length is 15 residues. Germline CDR1 reads MNHEY; CDR2 reads SMNVEV (reference sequence). The ends were cut back, 6 bases at V and 0 bases at J, with 12 bases in the middle. The CDR3 nucleotides read TGTGCCAGCAGATCTTGGTCAGACTCTGGAAACACCATATATTTT. This encodes CASRSWSDSGNTIYF.

This chain uses TRBV5-1 with TRBJ2-3, with 10 nucleotides matching TRBD2. The CDR3 is 15 residues long. Germline CDR1 and CDR2: SGHRS and YFSETQ. V trimming: 4 bases; J trimming: 2 bases; junction bases outside the gene matches: 4. The CDR3 nucleotides are TGCGCCAGCAGCCTTAGCGGGGGGTACACAGATACGCAGTATTTT. Translating it yields CASSLSGGYTDTQYF.

The V gene is TRBV30, the J gene TRBJ2-3; D perhaps matches TRBD2 (5 bases). Trimming pared 0 bases from V and 6 bases from J, leaving 7 bases between. Germline assignment: CDR1 GTSNPN and CDR2 SVGIG (reference sequence). There are 12 residues in the CDR3. The CDR3 sequence: CAWSVGSDTQYF. As DNA, the CDR3 is TGTGCCTGGAGTGTAGGGAGTGATACGCAGTATTTT.

The chain joins TRBV6-6 to TRBJ2-7; TRBD1 is a possible D gene (5 bases). CDR3 length: 12 residues. CDR1 is MNHNY, CDR2 SVGAGI, per germline (reference sequence). V gave up 5 bases and J gave up 9 bases, with 14 bases separating them. The chain's CDR3 is CASSPSGRGQYF. The CDR3 bases are TGTGCCAGCAGTCCCTCTGGAAGGGGGCAGTACTTC.

The CDR3 is CASRTGYLNYGYTF. The DNA for the CDR3 is TGTGCCAGCAGGACAGGCTACCTGAACTATGGCTACACCTTC. The V and J genes are TRBV6-5 and TRBJ1-2; the D gene is possibly TRBD1 (6 bases). This CDR3 has 14 residues. Trimming took off 6 bases at V and 2 bases at J, with 13 bases between the two ends. Germline lookup yields CDR1 MNHEY and CDR2 SVGAGI.

Written as DNA, the CDR3 is TGCGCCAGCAGCAATCCCGGACTAGCGGGAGTATTGTCTGGGGCCAACGTCCTGACTTTC. Translating gives CASSNPGLAGVLSGANVLTF. The chain recombines TRBV5-1 with TRBJ2-6, with TRBD2 matching over 13 bases. Germline trimming cut 4 bases from V and 1 base from J; bases unmatched to any gene: 11. Germline V gene sequence: CDR1 SGHRS, CDR2 YFSETQ. This CDR3 comprises 20 residues.

The CDR3 DNA reads as TGTGCCAGCTCACCCCCGACAGGAATATTAGGTGAGCAGTTCTTC. Its translation is CASSPPTGILGEQFF. V is TRBV18 and J is TRBJ2-1; perhaps TRBD1 as D (6 bases). The CDR3 sequence is 15 residues long. In germline, CDR1 is KGHSH, CDR2 LQKENI. The V gene lost 3 bases and the J gene lost 9 bases, with 18 bases spanning the gap.

The V gene is TRBV7-9, the J gene TRBJ2-2; a possible D gene is TRBD2 (5 bases). V was pared by 1 base and J by 0 bases, with 6 bases between. Germline CDR1 is SEHNR and CDR2 is FQNEAQ (reference sequence). The CDR3 is 15 residues long. Here the CDR3 DNA reads TGTGCCAGCAGCTTAGGCGGGCCGAACACCGGGGAGCTGTTTTTT. It codes for CASSLGGPNTGELFF. Full variable domain (remainder filled in from reference TRBV7-9 and TRBJ2-2): DTGVSQNPRHKITKRGQNVTFRCDPISEHNRLYWYRQTLGQGPEFLTYFQNEAQLEKSRLLSDRFSAERPKGSFSTLEIQRTEQGDSAMYLCASSLGGPNTGELFFGEGSRLTVL.

This clone was picked up a small number of times. The chain links TRBV28 to TRBJ2-7, with a possible D match to TRBD2 (5 bases). V lost 6 bases, J lost 0 bases, and 9 bases lay in between. Germline V lookup: CDR1 MDHEN, CDR2 SYDVKM. This CDR3 is 13 amino acids long. The CDR3 region is CASSPTTSYEQYF. The CDR3 nucleotides read TGTGCCAGCAGCCCGACTACCTCCTACGAGCAGTACTTC.

The chain employs TRBV19 and TRBJ1-1, with TRBD1 identical over 9 bases. Trimming cost V 4 bases and J 4 bases; bases outside gene matches: 7. Germline CDR1 reads LNHDA; CDR2 reads SQIVND (reference sequence). This CDR3 contains 15 residues. The CDR3 spells CASSTSGTGITEAFF. The CDR3 region has the DNA TGTGCCAGTAGTACCTCCGGGACAGGGATCACTGAAGCTTTCTTT.